Presented here are 3 T cell receptor beta chains from one specimen sequenced in a study of cytomegalovirus exposure and HLA in healthy donors. The primer mix had 60 Vbeta and 13 Jbeta primers. Assay used: immunoSEQ multiplex PCR; TCRdb lists only in-frame clones, some missing. This sample has around 140,000 clones, with approximately 80% found just once. The sample was PBMCs. These receptors originate from a man aged 25-45 years in good health and CMV-seropositive.

For the CDR3, the DNA is TGTGCCAGCTTTACAGTCAGACTTCGGGGAGCTACCGGGGAGCTGTTTTTT. Translating gives CASFTVRLRGATGELFF. J is TRBJ2-2 and V is TRBV2, with D perhaps TRBD2 (5 bases). This CDR3 region has 17 residues. Trimming took off 8 bases at V and 5 bases at J, with 24 bases between the two ends. The V gene's germline CDR1 is SNHLY and CDR2 FYNNEI.

As DNA, the CDR3 is TGTGCCAGCAGCCTTGGGACAGGAAAGGCCTACAATGAGCAGTTCTTC. Its translation: CASSLGTGKAYNEQFF. The chain uses TRBV7-9 and TRBJ2-1; TRBD1 matches at 8 bases. The CDR3 is made up of 16 amino acids. V was clipped by 5 bases and J by 2 bases; unmatched bases: 8. Per germline, CDR1 SEHNR and CDR2 FQNEAQ (reference sequence). Variable domain in full (rest from reference TRBV7-9 and TRBJ2-1): DTGVSQNPRHKITKRGQNVTFRCDPISEHNRLYWYRQTLGQGPEFLTYFQNEAQLEKSRLLSDRFSAERPKGSFSTLEIQRTEQGDSAMYLCASSLGTGKAYNEQFFGPGTRLTVL.

This chain uses TRBV2 with TRBJ1-2, with TRBD1 matching 10 bases. This CDR3 region has 18 residues. Germline-derived CDR1 and CDR2 are SNHLY and FYNNEI. V gave up 6 bases and J gave up 3 bases; unmatched junction bases: 16. The CDR3 DNA follows: TGTGCCAGCAGGGCATTTCTATGGACAGGGGGGGATGACTATGGCTACACCTTC. This sequence encodes CASRAFLWTGGDDYGYTF.